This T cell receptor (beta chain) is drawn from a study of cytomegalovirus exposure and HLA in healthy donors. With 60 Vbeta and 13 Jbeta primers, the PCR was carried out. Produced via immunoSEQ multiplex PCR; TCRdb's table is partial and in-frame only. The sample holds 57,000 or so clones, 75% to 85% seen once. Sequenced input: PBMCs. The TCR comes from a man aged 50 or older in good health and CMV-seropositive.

The CDR3, as DNA: TGTGCCAGCAGGTTGACAGGGGGCAATTCACCCCTCCACTTT. This encodes CASRLTGGNSPLHF. The chain carries TRBV28 and TRBJ1-6; the match to TRBD1 covers 10 bases. The junction had 3 bases not matched to a gene; V was cut back by 6 bases and J by 7 bases. Germline loops: CDR1 MDHEN, CDR2 SYDVKM. This CDR3 is built from 14 residues.